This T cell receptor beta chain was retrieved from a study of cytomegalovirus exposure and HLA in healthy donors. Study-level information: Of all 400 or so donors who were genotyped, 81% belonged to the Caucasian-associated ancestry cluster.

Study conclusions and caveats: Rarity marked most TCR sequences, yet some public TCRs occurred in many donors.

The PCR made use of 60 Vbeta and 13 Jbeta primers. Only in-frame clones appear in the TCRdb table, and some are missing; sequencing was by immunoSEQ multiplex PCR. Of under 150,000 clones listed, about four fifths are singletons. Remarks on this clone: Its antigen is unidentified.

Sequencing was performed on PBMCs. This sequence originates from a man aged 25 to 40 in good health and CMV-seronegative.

Here the CDR3 reads CASRLAGGPRGHEQYF. As DNA, the CDR3 is TGTGCCAGTAGGTTAGCGGGGGGGCCCCGAGGACACGAGCAGTACTTC. This chain connects TRBV19 to TRBJ2-7, with 11 bases identical to TRBD2. After removal of 6 bases from V and 5 bases from J, the junction contained 12 bases not matched to a gene. Looked up from germline, CDR1 is LNHDA and CDR2 is SQIVND (reference sequence). CDR3 length: 16 amino acids.